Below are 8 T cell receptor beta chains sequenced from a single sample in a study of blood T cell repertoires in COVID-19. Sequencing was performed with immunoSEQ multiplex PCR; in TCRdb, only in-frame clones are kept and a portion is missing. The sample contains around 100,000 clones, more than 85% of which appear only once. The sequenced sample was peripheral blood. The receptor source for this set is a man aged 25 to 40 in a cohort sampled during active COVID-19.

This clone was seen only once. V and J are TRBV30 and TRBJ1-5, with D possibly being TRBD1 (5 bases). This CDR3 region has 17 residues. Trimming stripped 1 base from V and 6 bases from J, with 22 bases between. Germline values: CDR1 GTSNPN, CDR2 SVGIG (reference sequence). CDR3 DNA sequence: TGTGCCTGGAGTGAATCCGGAAGGGGAAGGGGAGGTCAGCCCCAGCATTTT. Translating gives CAWSESGRGRGGQPQHF.

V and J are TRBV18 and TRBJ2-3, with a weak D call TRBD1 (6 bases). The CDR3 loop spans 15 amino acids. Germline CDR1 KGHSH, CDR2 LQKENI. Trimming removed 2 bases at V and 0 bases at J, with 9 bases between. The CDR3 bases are TGTGCCAGCTCACCATTACAGGGAAGCACAGATACGCAGTATTTT. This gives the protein CASSPLQGSTDTQYF. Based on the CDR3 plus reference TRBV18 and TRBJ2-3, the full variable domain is NAGVMQNPRHLVRRRGQEARLRCSPMKGHSHVYWYRQLPEEGLKFMVYLQKENIIDESGMPKERFSAEFPKEGPSILRIQQVVRGDSAAYFCASSPLQGSTDTQYFGPGTRLTVL.

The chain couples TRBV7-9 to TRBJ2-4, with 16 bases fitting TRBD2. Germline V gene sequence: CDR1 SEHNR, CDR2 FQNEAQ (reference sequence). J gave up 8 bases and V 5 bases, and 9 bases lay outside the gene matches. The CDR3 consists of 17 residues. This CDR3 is CASSLGTSGGAKDIQYF. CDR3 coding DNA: TGTGCCAGCAGCCTCGGGACTAGCGGGGGGGCGAAGGACATTCAGTACTTC.

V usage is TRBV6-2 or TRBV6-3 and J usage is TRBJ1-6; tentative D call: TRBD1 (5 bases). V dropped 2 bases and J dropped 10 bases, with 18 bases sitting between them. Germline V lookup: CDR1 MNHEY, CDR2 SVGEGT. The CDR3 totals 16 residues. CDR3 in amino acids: CASSYAQPGQLSPLHF. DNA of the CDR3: TGTGCCAGCAGTTACGCCCAACCAGGACAACTATCACCCCTCCACTTT.

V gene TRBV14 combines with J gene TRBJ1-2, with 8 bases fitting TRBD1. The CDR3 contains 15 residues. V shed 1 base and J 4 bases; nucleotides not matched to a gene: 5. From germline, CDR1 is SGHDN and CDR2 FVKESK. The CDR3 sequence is CASSQGGQAVYGYTF. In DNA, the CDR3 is TGTGCCAGCAGCCAAGGGGGACAGGCAGTCTATGGCTACACCTTC.

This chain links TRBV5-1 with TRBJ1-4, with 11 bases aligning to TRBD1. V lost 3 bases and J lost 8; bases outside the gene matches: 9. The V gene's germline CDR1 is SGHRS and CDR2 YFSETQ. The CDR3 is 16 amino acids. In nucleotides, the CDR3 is TGCGCCAGCAGCTCGGAGGGACAGGGGGACGGGGAAAAACTGTTTTTT. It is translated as CASSSEGQGDGEKLFF.

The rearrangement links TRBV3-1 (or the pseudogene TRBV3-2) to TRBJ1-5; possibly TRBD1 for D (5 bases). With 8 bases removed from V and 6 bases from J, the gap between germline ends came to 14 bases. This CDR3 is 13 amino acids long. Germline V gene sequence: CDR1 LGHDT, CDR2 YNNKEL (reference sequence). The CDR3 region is CASGGGRSQPQHF. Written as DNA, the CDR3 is TGTGCCAGCGGCGGGGGTCGTAGTCAGCCCCAGCATTTT.

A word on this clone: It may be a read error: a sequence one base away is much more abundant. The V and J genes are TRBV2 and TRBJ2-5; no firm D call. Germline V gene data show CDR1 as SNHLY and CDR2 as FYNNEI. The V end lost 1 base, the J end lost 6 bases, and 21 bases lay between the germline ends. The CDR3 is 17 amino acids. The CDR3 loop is CASSEGTDLPTEKTQYF. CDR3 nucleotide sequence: TGTGCCAGCAGTGAAGGCACCGATCTACCAACAGAGAAGACCCAGTACTTC.